This note documents a single TCR beta chain sequence. This specimen comes from a study of blood T cell repertoires in COVID-19. About the research overall: T cells, B-cell-depleted T cells, or PBMCs provided the cDNA or gDNA that served as material.

Deletions cut 3 bases from V and 4 bases from J, with 9 bases between. CDR3 length: 13 residues. Authors' data handling: Quantification of nucleated cells was approximated via reference gene primer amplification. The method was immunoSEQ multiplex PCR; TCRdb's version includes in-frame clones alone and lacks a portion of them. The V and J calls and clone size were taken over from that table, and D and trimming were inferred from the DNA. The sample lists roughly 32,000 clones, 80% to 95% occurring once. This sequence joins TRBV12-3 or TRBV12-4 and TRBJ1-2; the D gene is possibly TRBD1 (5 bases). Sequencing input: peripheral blood. This clonotype was obtained from a male donor with active COVID-19. For the CDR3, the DNA is TGTGCCAGCAGTTTGGGGCCTGGCTATGGCTACACCTTC. Protein: CASSLGPGYGYTF.